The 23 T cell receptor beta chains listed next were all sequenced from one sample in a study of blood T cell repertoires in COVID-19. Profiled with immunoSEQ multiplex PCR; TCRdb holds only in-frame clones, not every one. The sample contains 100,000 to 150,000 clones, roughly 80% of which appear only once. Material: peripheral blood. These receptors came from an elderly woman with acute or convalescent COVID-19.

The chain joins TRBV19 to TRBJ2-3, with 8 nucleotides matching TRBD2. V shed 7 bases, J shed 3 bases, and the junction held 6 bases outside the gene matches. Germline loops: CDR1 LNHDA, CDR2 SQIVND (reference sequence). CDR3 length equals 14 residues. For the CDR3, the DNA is TGTGCCAGTACCCCCGTAGCGGGAACAGATACGCAGTATTTT. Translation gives CASTPVAGTDTQYF. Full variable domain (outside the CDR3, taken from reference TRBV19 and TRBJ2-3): DGGITQSPKYLFRKEGQNVTLSCEQNLNHDAMYWYRQDPGQGLRLIYYSQIVNDFQKGDIAEGYSVSREKKESFPLTVTSAQKNPTAFYLCASTPVAGTDTQYFGPGTRLTVL.

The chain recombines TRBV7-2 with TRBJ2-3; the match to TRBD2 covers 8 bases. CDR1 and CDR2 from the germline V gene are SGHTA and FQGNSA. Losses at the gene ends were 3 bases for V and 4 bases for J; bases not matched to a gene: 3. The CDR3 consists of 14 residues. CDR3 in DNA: TGTGCCAGCAGCTTCGGCGGGAGGCCAGATACGCAGTATTTT. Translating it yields CASSFGGRPDTQYF.

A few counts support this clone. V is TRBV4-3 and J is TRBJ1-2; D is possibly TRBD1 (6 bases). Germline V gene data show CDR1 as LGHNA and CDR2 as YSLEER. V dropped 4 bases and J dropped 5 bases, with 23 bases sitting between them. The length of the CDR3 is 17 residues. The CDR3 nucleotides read TGCGCCAGCAGCCTCATGGGGGAACAGGGATCATTGTATGGCTACACCTTC. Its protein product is CASSLMGEQGSLYGYTF.

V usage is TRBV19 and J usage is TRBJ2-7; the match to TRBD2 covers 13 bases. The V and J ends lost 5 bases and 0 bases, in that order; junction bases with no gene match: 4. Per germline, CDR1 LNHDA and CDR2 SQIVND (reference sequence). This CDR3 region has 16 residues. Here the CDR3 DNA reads TGTGCCAGTAGTTCGAGGACTAGCGGGAGCTCCTACGAGCAGTACTTC. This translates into CASSSRTSGSSYEQYF.

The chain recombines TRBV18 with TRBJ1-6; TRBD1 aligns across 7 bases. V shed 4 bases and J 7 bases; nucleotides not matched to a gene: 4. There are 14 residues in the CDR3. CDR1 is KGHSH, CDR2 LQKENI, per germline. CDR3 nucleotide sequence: TGTGCCAGCTCACGGGACAGTACCAATTCACCCCTCCACTTT. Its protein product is CASSRDSTNSPLHF.

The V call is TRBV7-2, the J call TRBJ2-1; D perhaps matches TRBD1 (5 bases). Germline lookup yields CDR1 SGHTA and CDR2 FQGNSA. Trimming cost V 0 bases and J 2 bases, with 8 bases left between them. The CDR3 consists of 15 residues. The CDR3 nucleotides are TGTGCCAGCAGCTTAGCGTTGACAGCCTACAATGAGCAGTTCTTC. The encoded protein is CASSLALTAYNEQFF.

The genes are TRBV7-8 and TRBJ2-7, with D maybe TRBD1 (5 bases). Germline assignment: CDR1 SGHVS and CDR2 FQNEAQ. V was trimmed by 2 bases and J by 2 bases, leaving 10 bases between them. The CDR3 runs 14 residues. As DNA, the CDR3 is TGTGCCAGCAGCTTACGACAGTCTACCTACGAGCAGTACTTC. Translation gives CASSLRQSTYEQYF. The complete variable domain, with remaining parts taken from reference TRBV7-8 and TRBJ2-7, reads GAGVSQSPRYKVAKRGQDVALRCDPISGHVSLFWYQQALGQGPEFLTYFQNEAQLDKSGLPSDRFFAERPEGSVSTLKIQRTQQEDSAVYLCASSLRQSTYEQYFGPGTRLTVT.

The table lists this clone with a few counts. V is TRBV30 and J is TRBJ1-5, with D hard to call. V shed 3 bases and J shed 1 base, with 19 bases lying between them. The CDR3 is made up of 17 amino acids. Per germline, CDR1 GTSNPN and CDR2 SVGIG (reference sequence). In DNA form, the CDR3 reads TGTGCCTGGAGCAGAGGCGCGACGGAAGCCAGCAATCAGCCCCAGCATTTT. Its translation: CAWSRGATEASNQPQHF.

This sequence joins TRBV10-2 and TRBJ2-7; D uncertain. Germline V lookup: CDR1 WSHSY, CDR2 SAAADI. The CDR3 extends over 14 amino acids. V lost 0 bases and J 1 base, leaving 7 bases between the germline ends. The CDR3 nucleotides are TGCGCCAGCAGTGAGTCGAACTGGTCCTACGAGCAGTACTTC. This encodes CASSESNWSYEQYF.

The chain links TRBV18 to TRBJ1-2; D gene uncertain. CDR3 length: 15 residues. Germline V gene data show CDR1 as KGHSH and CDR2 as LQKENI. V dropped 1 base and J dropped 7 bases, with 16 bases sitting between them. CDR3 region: CASSPLGQDRRGYTF. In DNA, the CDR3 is TGTGCCAGCTCACCACTGGGCCAGGATCGGCGTGGCTACACCTTC.

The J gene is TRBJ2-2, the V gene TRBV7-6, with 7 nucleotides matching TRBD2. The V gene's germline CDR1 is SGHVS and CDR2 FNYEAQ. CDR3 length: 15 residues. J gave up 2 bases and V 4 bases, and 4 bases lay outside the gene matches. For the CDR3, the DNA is TGTGCCAGCAGCTCTACTAGCGCTAACACCGGGGAGCTGTTTTTT. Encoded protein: CASSSTSANTGELFF.

CDR3 region: CASISSGLSTDTQYF. The CDR3 DNA reads TGTGCCAGCATAAGTAGCGGGCTCAGCACAGATACGCAGTATTTT. The J gene is TRBJ2-3, the V gene TRBV2; 7 bases align to TRBD2. This CDR3 comprises 15 residues. The germline CDR1 and CDR2 sequences are SNHLY and FYNNEI. J lost 0 bases, V lost 7 bases, and 7 bases had no gene match.

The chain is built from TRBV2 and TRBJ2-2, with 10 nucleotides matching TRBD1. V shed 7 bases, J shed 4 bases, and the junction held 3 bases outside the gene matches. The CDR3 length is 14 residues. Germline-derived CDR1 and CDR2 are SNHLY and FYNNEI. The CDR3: CASKWTGGTGELFF. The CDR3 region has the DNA TGTGCCAGCAAGTGGACAGGGGGCACCGGGGAGCTGTTTTTT.

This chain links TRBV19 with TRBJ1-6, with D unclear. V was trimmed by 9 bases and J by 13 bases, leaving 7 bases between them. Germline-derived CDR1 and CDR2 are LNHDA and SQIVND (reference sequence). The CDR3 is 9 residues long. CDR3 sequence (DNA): TGTGCCAGGCACGGGCCCCTCCACTTT. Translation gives CARHGPLHF. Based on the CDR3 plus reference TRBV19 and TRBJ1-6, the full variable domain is DGGITQSPKYLFRKEGQNVTLSCEQNLNHDAMYWYRQDPGQGLRLIYYSQIVNDFQKGDIAEGYSVSREKKESFPLTVTSAQKNPTAFYLCARHGPLHFGNGTRLTVT.

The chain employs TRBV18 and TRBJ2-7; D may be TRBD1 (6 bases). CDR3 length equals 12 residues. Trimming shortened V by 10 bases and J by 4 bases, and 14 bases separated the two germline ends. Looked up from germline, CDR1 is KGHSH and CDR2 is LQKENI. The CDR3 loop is CATAGTGYEQYF. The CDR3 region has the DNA TGTGCCACCGCCGGCACAGGGTACGAGCAGTACTTC.

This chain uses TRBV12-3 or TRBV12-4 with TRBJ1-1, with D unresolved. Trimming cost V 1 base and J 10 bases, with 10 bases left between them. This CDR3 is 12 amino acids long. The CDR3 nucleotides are TGTGCCAGCAGTTTAGGAGGTTTCGGAGCTTTCTTT. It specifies CASSLGGFGAFF.

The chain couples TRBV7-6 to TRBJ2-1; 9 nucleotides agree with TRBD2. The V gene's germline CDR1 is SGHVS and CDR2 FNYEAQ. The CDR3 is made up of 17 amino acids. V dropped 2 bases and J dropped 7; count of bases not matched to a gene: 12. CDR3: CASSLRPSGIRKNEQFF. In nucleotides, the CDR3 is TGTGCCAGCAGCTTAAGGCCTAGCGGGATTAGAAAGAATGAGCAGTTCTTC.

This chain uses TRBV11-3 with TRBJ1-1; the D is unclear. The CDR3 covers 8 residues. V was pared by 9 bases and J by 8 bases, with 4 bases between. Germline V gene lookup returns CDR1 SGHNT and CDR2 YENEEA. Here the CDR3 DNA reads TGTGCCAGGGAGGAAGCTTTCTTT. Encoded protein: CAREEAFF.

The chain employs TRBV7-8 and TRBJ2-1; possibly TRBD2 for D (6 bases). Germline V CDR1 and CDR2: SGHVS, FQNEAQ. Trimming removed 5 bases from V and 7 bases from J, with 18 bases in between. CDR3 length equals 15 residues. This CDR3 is CASSPRGGSENEQFF. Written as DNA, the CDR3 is TGTGCCAGCAGCCCGCGTGGGGGGAGTGAGAATGAGCAGTTCTTC.

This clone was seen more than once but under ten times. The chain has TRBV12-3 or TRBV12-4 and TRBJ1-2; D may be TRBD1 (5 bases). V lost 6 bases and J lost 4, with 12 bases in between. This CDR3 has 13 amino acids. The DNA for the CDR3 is TGTGCCAGCAGGTTACAGGAATCCTATGGCTACACCTTC. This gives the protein CASRLQESYGYTF.

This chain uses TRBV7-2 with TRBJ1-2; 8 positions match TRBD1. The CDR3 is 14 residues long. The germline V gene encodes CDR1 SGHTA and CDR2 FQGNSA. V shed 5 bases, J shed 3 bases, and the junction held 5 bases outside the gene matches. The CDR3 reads CASSPQGDHYGYTF. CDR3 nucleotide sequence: TGTGCCAGCAGCCCACAGGGGGACCACTATGGCTACACCTTC.

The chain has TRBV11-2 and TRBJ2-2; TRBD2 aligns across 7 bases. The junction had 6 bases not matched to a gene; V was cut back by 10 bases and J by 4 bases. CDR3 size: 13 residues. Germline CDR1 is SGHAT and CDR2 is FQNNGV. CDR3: CATREGSTGELFF. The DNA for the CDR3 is TGTGCCACCAGGGAGGGTAGCACCGGGGAGCTGTTTTTT.

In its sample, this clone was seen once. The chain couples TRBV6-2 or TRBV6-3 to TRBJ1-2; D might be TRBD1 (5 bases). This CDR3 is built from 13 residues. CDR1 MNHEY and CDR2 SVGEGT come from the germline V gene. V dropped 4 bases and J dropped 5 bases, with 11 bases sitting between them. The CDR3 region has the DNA TGTGCCAGCAGTTCCCTGGGGCGTTATGGCTACACCTTC. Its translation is CASSSLGRYGYTF.